This passage covers 24 T cell receptor beta chains from one sample sequenced in a study of shared clonotypes between healthy human individuals. The assay was immunoSEQ multiplex PCR, and TCRdb's table has in-frame clones only and misses some. The data hold fewer than 400,000 clones, with around 72% observed a single time. The sequenced sample consisted of memory CD4+ T cells sorted from blood. The subset here: CD45RA-negative fraction. Receptor source: a man aged 25-45 years in good health.

With respect to this clone: This specimen includes other DNA sequences encoding the same CDR3. The rearrangement joins TRBV7-9 to TRBJ1-2, with 8 bases matching TRBD1. Trimming removed 1 base from V and 5 bases from J; junction bases left unmatched: 0. The CDR3 totals 13 residues. From germline, CDR1 is SEHNR and CDR2 FQNEAQ (reference sequence). CDR3 nucleotide sequence: TGTGCCAGCAGCTTAGGACAGGGGTATGGCTACACCTTC. Protein sequence: CASSLGQGYGYTF.

This clone is a singleton in its sample. The chain carries TRBV7-3 and TRBJ2-1; D ambiguous. The germline V gene encodes CDR1 SGHTA and CDR2 FQGTGA. V lost 5 bases and J lost 0, with 11 bases in between. This CDR3 is built from 15 residues. Written as DNA, the CDR3 is TGTGCCAGCAGCCCTAACGGAGTCTCCTACAATGAGCAGTTCTTC. The encoded protein is CASSPNGVSYNEQFF.

The chain recombines TRBV18 with TRBJ1-4; tentative D call: TRBD1 (5 bases). Deletions cut 3 bases from V and 0 bases from J, with 14 bases between. Per germline, CDR1 KGHSH and CDR2 LQKENI. CDR3 length: 17 residues. DNA of the CDR3: TGTGCCAGCTCACCCCAACAGGCCCGTGCAACTAATGAAAAACTGTTTTTT. Translating it yields CASSPQQARATNEKLFF.

The chain links TRBV5-5 to TRBJ2-5; the match to TRBD2 covers 12 bases. Germline V lookup: CDR1 SGHKS, CDR2 YYEKEE (reference sequence). The CDR3 contains 15 residues. V shed 4 bases and J 2 bases; nucleotides not matched to a gene: 3. DNA of the CDR3: TGTGCCAGCAGCGGACTAGCGGGGCTACAAGAGACCCAGTACTTC. Its protein product is CASSGLAGLQETQYF.

This clone came up a few times. The rearrangement uses TRBV28 and TRBJ2-3; D call uncertain. The CDR3 runs to 13 residues. Between the trimmed V and J ends, which lost 4 bases and 2 bases, there was a span of 7 bases. The germline gives CDR1 MDHEN, CDR2 SYDVKM. CDR3 nucleotides: TGTGCCAGCAGTTCCTACACCACAGATACGCAGTATTTT. Translation gives CASSSYTTDTQYF.

This chain connects TRBV2 to TRBJ1-1, with TRBD1 matching over 7 bases. Germline V gene data show CDR1 as SNHLY and CDR2 as FYNNEI. CDR3 length: 13 amino acids. V dropped 0 bases and J dropped 6; count of bases not matched to a gene: 1. In nucleotides, the CDR3 is TGTGCCAGCAGTGAAGCGCAGGGGGCTGAAGCTTTCTTT. As protein: CASSEAQGAEAFF.

The chain employs TRBV4-1 and TRBJ2-1, with D possibly TRBD2 on 6 matching bases. V lost 3 bases, J lost 0 bases, and 9 bases lay in between. Germline assignment: CDR1 MGHRA and CDR2 YSYEKL. The CDR3 extends over 15 amino acids. The CDR3 protein is CASSQSGVSYNEQFF. In DNA, the CDR3 is TGCGCCAGCAGCCAGTCGGGAGTCTCCTACAATGAGCAGTTCTTC.

This chain links TRBV10-3 with TRBJ2-3, with 7 bases that match TRBD1. Germline trimming cut 6 bases from V and 0 bases from J; bases unmatched to any gene: 15. This CDR3 comprises 18 residues. Germline V gene lookup returns CDR1 ENHRY and CDR2 SYGVKD. The CDR3 sequence is CAISDTKGTAASTDTQYF. The CDR3 bases are TGTGCCATCAGCGATACTAAAGGGACAGCGGCTAGCACAGATACGCAGTATTTT.

V gene TRBV18 combines with J gene TRBJ2-5, with D unresolved. Trimming took off 3 bases at V and 2 bases at J, with 10 bases between the two ends. The CDR3 consists of 14 residues. CDR1 KGHSH and CDR2 LQKENI come from the germline V gene. CDR3 nucleotide sequence: TGTGCCAGCTCACCTTCCGGAGTACAAGAGACCCAGTACTTC. Its translation: CASSPSGVQETQYF.

This clone is labeled medium-sized (0.01 to 0.1%). The CDR3, as DNA: TGTGCCAGCAGCCCCCAGGGGTTCTCGGCTGGAAACACCATATATTTT. Translation gives CASSPQGFSAGNTIYF. The chain is built from TRBV7-6 and TRBJ1-3; maybe TRBD1 (6 bases). CDR1 and CDR2 from the germline V gene are SGHVS and FNYEAQ. V was shortened by 5 bases and J by 2 bases, with 16 bases between the two germline ends. The CDR3 sequence is 16 residues long.

V usage is TRBV10-3 and J usage is TRBJ1-4; TRBD1 aligns across 9 bases. CDR3 size: 15 residues. Germline V lookup: CDR1 ENHRY, CDR2 SYGVKD. Germline trimming cut 6 bases from V and 7 bases from J; bases unmatched to any gene: 9. Here the CDR3 reads CAISERTGEFEKLFF. For the CDR3, the DNA is TGTGCCATCAGCGAAAGGACAGGGGAATTTGAAAAACTGTTTTTT.

The V call is TRBV6-6, the J call TRBJ1-2; TRBD1 aligns across 8 bases. Germline V gene data show CDR1 as MNHNY and CDR2 as SVGAGI (reference sequence). The length of the CDR3 is 13 residues. Trimming removed 7 bases from V and 4 bases from J; junction bases left unmatched: 5. The CDR3 region is CASTRGQAYGYTF. CDR3 nucleotide sequence: TGTGCCAGCACTCGGGGACAGGCCTATGGCTACACCTTC.

The chain links TRBV5-6 to TRBJ2-1; 15 bases fit TRBD2. The germline V gene encodes CDR1 SGHDT and CDR2 YYEEEE. The CDR3 consists of 17 residues. After removal of 4 bases from V and 6 bases from J, the junction contained 8 bases not matched to a gene. Written as DNA, the CDR3 is TGTGCCAGCAGCGTCGGACTAGCGGGAGGGTTAGCCAATGAGCAGTTCTTC. Translating gives CASSVGLAGGLANEQFF.

This clone was recorded a few times. V usage is TRBV4-2 and J usage is TRBJ2-2; 7 nucleotides agree with TRBD1. This CDR3 has 18 residues. From germline, CDR1 is LGHNA and CDR2 YNFKEQ. J gave up 4 bases and V 0 bases, and 11 bases lay outside the gene matches. The CDR3 is CASSQDLTKGGRTGELFF. The CDR3 DNA reads as TGTGCCAGCAGCCAAGACCTGACAAAAGGGGGCCGCACCGGGGAGCTGTTTTTT.

CDR3 region: CASSLGSGLSTDTQYF. The CDR3 bases are TGTGCCAGCAGCTTAGGTTCGGGACTTAGCACAGATACGCAGTATTTT. The chain recombines TRBV7-9 with TRBJ2-3; a weak D match, TRBD2 (6 bases). The CDR3 is made up of 16 amino acids. The germline CDR1 and CDR2 sequences are SEHNR and FQNEAQ (reference sequence). Trimming shortened V by 1 base and J by 0 bases, and 11 bases separated the two germline ends.

This clone appeared a single time. This chain connects TRBV13 to TRBJ1-1; 7 positions match TRBD1. The CDR3 sequence is 16 residues long. Germline lookup yields CDR1 PRHDT and CDR2 FYEKMQ (reference sequence). The J segment lost 3 bases and the V segment lost 1 base, leaving 8 bases of the junction unmatched. The CDR3 region has the DNA TGTGCCAGCAGCTTAGATCTACAGGGGACGGACACTGAAGCTTTCTTT. As protein: CASSLDLQGTDTEAFF.

This clone has more than one count but fewer than ten. The chain couples TRBV9 to TRBJ2-7; no definite D call. The CDR3 has 15 amino acids. Trimming cost V 2 bases and J 7 bases, with 19 bases left between them. Germline V lookup: CDR1 SGDLS, CDR2 YYNGEE. The CDR3 bases are TGTGCCAGCAGCGTGAGAAGTACCCCGCAGGCAGAGCAGTACTTC. Amino acids: CASSVRSTPQAEQYF.

This clone turned up a few times. The rearrangement links TRBV19 to TRBJ2-2; tentative D call: TRBD2 (5 bases). V was cut by 3 bases and J by 5 bases, with 13 bases left in between. The CDR3 covers 15 residues. CDR1 and CDR2 from the germline V gene are LNHDA and SQIVND (reference sequence). Written as DNA, the CDR3 is TGTGCCAGTAGTATCGAAGGGTGGAGGACCGGGGAGCTGTTTTTT. Its protein is CASSIEGWRTGELFF.

This chain links TRBV27 with TRBJ1-1, with TRBD1 as a possible D gene (5 bases). Germline V gives CDR1 MNHEY, CDR2 SMNVEV (reference sequence). Trimming stripped 3 bases from V and 0 bases from J, with 14 bases between. CDR3 size: 16 residues. CDR3 loop: CASSLGAGTLNTEAFF. CDR3 bases: TGTGCCAGCAGTTTGGGAGCCGGGACCTTGAACACTGAAGCTTTCTTT.

The chain is built from TRBV10-2 and TRBJ2-5; no definite D call. Germline values: CDR1 WSHSY, CDR2 SAAADI. V lost 6 bases, J lost 2 bases, and 7 bases lay in between. The CDR3 is 12 amino acids. Here the CDR3 reads CASRVGQETQYF. CDR3 in DNA: TGCGCCAGCAGGGTAGGACAAGAGACCCAGTACTTC.

In this sample, this clone turned up a few times. The rearrangement links TRBV6-5 to TRBJ2-7; 15 bases are shared with TRBD2. From germline, CDR1 is MNHEY and CDR2 SVGAGI. The J segment lost 12 bases and the V segment lost 4 bases, leaving 4 bases of the junction unmatched. This CDR3 has 13 residues. The CDR3 reads CASSSGLAGGRYF. The CDR3 nucleotides read TGTGCCAGCAGTTCCGGACTAGCGGGAGGGCGGTACTTC.

V and J are TRBV11-3 and TRBJ2-3, with D perhaps TRBD1 or TRBD2 (6 bases each). V lost 4 bases and J 5 bases, leaving 13 bases between the germline ends. The CDR3 runs to 14 residues. Germline assignment: CDR1 SGHNT and CDR2 YENEEA. CDR3 protein: CASSSGEAQDTQYF. The CDR3 coding sequence is TGTGCCAGCAGCTCAGGGGAGGCCCAAGATACGCAGTATTTT.

V is TRBV7-9 and J is TRBJ2-3; 11 bases agree with TRBD1. This CDR3 has 15 amino acids. Germline CDR1 is SEHNR and CDR2 is FQNEAQ (reference sequence). The ends lost 5 bases at V and 7 bases at J; junction bases unmatched: 8. The CDR3 sequence: CASSPDRGRSHTQYF. The CDR3 nucleotides read TGTGCCAGCAGCCCGGACAGGGGGCGATCACATACGCAGTATTTT.

The chain carries TRBV18 and TRBJ2-2; possible D gene TRBD1, 6 bases. This CDR3 has 15 amino acids. Looked up from germline, CDR1 is KGHSH and CDR2 is LQKENI. Trimming stripped 2 bases from V and 1 base from J, with 8 bases between. As DNA, the CDR3 is TGTGCCAGCTCACCAATACAGGGGAACACCGGGGAGCTGTTTTTT. This sequence encodes CASSPIQGNTGELFF.